This TCR beta chain was found in a study of T cell repertoires in cytomegalovirus infection. On the study more broadly: The study used recently identified HLA-C-restricted and well-studied HLA-B-restricted CMV epitopes.

Whole-study findings and limits: HLA-C-restricted CMV-specific TCR beta clonotypes prevailed in the ex vivo response.

As for this clonotype: Its specificity is unknown.

MiXCR was run by TCRdb on the reads, yielding one entry per CDR3 protein. Counted here are around 310,000 distinct CDR3 sequences, roughly 29% occurring once; the ten biggest clones make up 20%. This CDR3 spans 14 amino acids. Trimming cost V 4 bases and J 1 base, with 11 bases left between them. In germline, CDR1 is SNHLY, CDR2 FYNNEI. The chain couples TRBV2 to TRBJ2-7; no firm D call. This clonotype was sampled from a human donor in good health (CMV status not recorded). Some clones in this sample may be carry-over from other donors' samples. This material consisted of cultured PBMCs, taken from culture after CMV antigen stimulation. CDR3 DNA sequence: TGTGCCAGCAGTGTGAGACACCCTTCCTACGAGCAGTACTTC. It yields the protein CASSVRHPSYEQYF.